This is a list of T cell receptor beta chains from one sample in a study of cytomegalovirus exposure and HLA in healthy donors. Repertoires were generated with immunoSEQ multiplex PCR, while TCRdb's copy carries only in-frame clones and drops some. The sample shows more than 110,000 clones, roughly 75% of them seen only once. Sequences were obtained from PBMCs. The receptors were sampled from a man aged 25 to 40 in good health and CMV-seronegative. CDR3s include the opening cysteine and the closing phenylalanine or tryptophan. A D gene is named only where the DNA matches it firmly. Some rows mark clone size as missing; the rest say once, few, many or name a class of expanded clone.

>TRBD2|many|TRBV2|TRBJ2-3
TGTGCCAGCAGTGTGGGTGCTAGCGGGGCCACAGATACGCAGTATTTT
CASSVGASGATDTQYF
>TRBD1|NA|TRBV30|TRBJ2-2
TGTGCCTGGAGTGGGCAGGGGGACACCGGGGAGCTGTTTTTT
CAWSGQGDTGELFF
>NA|NA|TRBV7-6|TRBJ2-5
TGTGCCAGCAGCTTGTCCAGGGAAACCTTACCAACCGCCCAAGAGACCCAGTACTTC
CASSLSRETLPTAQETQYF
>NA|few|TRBV6-5|TRBJ2-7
TGTGCCAGCAGTTCGTCAGGGGGGTACGAGCAGTACTTC
CASSSSGGYEQYF
>TRBD1|NA|TRBV28|TRBJ2-5
TGTGCCAGCAGTTCCCTCTTGACCGGGACAGGGTTACAAGAGACCCAGTACTTC
CASSSLLTGTGLQETQYF
>NA|NA|TRBV5-6|TRBJ1-4
TGTGCCAGCAGCTTTAGTTCCCAAGCGGCAACTAATGAAAAACTGTTTTTT
CASSFSSQAATNEKLFF
>TRBD1|NA|TRBV7-2|TRBJ2-1
TGTGCCAGCAGCTTAGGGACAGGGTGGAATGAGCAGTTCTTC
CASSLGTGWNEQFF
>NA|NA|TRBV28|TRBJ1-4
TGTGCCAGCAGTTTCGGAGTTAGGGGTCGAGTAAAACTGTTTTTT
CASSFGVRGRVKLFF
>NA|NA|TRBV6-1|TRBJ2-3
TGTGCCAGCAGCGCCTTATACGGAGATACGCAGTATTTT
CASSALYGDTQYF
>TRBD2|NA|TRBV5-1|TRBJ2-3
TGCGCCAGCAGCCTAGGGACTAGTGCAGATACGCAGTATTTT
CASSLGTSADTQYF
>NA|NA|TRBV2|TRBJ1-4
TGTGCCAGCCTCTACGGCAGGAATGAAAAACTGTTTTTT
CASLYGRNEKLFF
>TRBD1|few|TRBV9|TRBJ1-1
TGTGCCAGCAGCCCACGCCGAGGACAGGGAACTGAAGCTTTCTTT
CASSPRRGQGTEAFF
>TRBD1|NA|TRBV29-1|TRBJ2-7
TGCAGCGTTGAAGATCCACCCGGGACAGGTTCCTACGAGCAGTACTTC
CSVEDPPGTGSYEQYF
>NA|once|TRBV6-1|TRBJ1-5
TGTGCCAGCAGTAGGACAAATCGCAATCAGCCCCAGCATTTT
CASSRTNRNQPQHF
>NA|NA|TRBV9|TRBJ2-1
TGTGCCAGCAGCGTAGCTAGGCTCGGCAATGAGCAGTTCTTC
CASSVARLGNEQFF
>NA|NA|TRBV7-8|TRBJ1-5
TGTGCCAGCAGCTTAGTGTCCGAAGCTAATCAGCCCCAGCATTTT
CASSLVSEANQPQHF
>TRBD2|NA|TRBV18|TRBJ2-1
TGTGCCAGCTCACCTTCCCTAGTAGGAGCGGGGGGGCCGGATGAGCAGTTCTTC
CASSPSLVGAGGPDEQFF
>NA|NA|TRBV7-9|TRBJ2-7
TGTGCCAGCAGCTTAGATCTTACTCACTACGAGCAGTACTTC
CASSLDLTHYEQYF
>NA|NA|TRBV2|TRBJ2-2
TGTGCCAGCCGGGCCAGGGAGGCCGGGGAGCTGTTTTTT
CASRAREAGELFF
>NA|NA|TRBV30|TRBJ1-2
TGTGCCTCTACAGTAATCTATGGCTACACCTTC
CASTVIYGYTF
>TRBD1|NA|TRBV7-9|TRBJ2-7
TGTGCCAGCAGCCGGGGACAGGCCTACGAGCAGTACTTC
CASSRGQAYEQYF
>TRBD1|NA|TRBV27|TRBJ1-2
TGTGCCAGCAGACCGCACAGGGGGCGCTACACCTTC
CASRPHRGRYTF
>TRBD1|NA|TRBV7-9|TRBJ1-2
TGTGCCAGCAGCCTACCACAGGGGACAGGAGGCTACACCTTC
CASSLPQGTGGYTF
>TRBD1|NA|TRBV7-8|TRBJ1-5
TGTGCCAGCAGCCCGGGACAGGGGGCATTTCAGCCCCAGCATTTT
CASSPGQGAFQPQHF
>TRBD1|NA|TRBV9|TRBJ1-3
TGTGCCAGCAGCGTCCAGGACAGGGCCTCTGGAAACACCATATATTTT
CASSVQDRASGNTIYF
>NA|NA|TRBV18|TRBJ1-1
TGTGCCAGCTCACCCGTAGCGGGGACTGAAGCTTTCTTT
CASSPVAGTEAFF
>NA|NA|TRBV19|TRBJ2-2
TGTGCCAGTAGTTTATTGGTGGGGCGGGGCACCGGGGAGCTGTTTTTT
CASSLLVGRGTGELFF
>NA|NA|TRBV29-1|TRBJ1-1
TGCAGCGTTGACCGGGGGACTAACACTGAAGCTTTCTTT
CSVDRGTNTEAFF
>NA|NA|TRBV6-6|TRBJ1-5
TGTGCCAGCAGTTACCAGACAGGCGATCAGCCCCAGCATTTT
CASSYQTGDQPQHF
>NA|NA|TRBV28|TRBJ2-3
TGTGCCAGCAGGAACAACGCAGATACGCAGTATTTT
CASRNNADTQYF
>TRBD1|NA|TRBV27|TRBJ2-7
TGTGCCAGCAGCCCGGGACAGGGGGCAATGTACGAGCAGTACTTC
CASSPGQGAMYEQYF
>TRBD1|NA|TRBV2|TRBJ2-2
TGTGCCAGCAGGGGACAGGGTTCGGCCGGGGAGCTGTTTTTT
CASRGQGSAGELFF
>NA|once|TRBV21-1|TRBJ2-5
TGTGCCAGCAGCCCCCAGTCGAGACAGGGTGAGACCCAGTACTTC
CASSPQSRQGETQYF
>NA|once|TRBV5-4|TRBJ1-1
TGTGCCAGCAGCCGCGGACAACCGAACACTGAAGCTTTCTTT
CASSRGQPNTEAFF
>TRBD2|NA|TRBV7-9|TRBJ2-3
TGTGCCAGCAGCTTAGTGGGGACTAACACAGATACGCAGTATTTT
CASSLVGTNTDTQYF
>NA|NA|TRBV16|TRBJ1-2
TGTGCCAGCAGCCCCCGACAGGCGGACTATGGCTACACCTTC
CASSPRQADYGYTF
>TRBD1|once|TRBV29-1|TRBJ1-1
TGCAGCGCCACTCCAGGGGGCGTCGTGAACACTGAAGCTTTCTTT
CSATPGGVVNTEAFF
>TRBD2|NA|TRBV7-3|TRBJ2-1
TGTGCCAGCAGCTCCGGGAGGACTTCCTCCTACAATGAGCAGTTCTTC
CASSSGRTSSYNEQFF
>TRBD1|NA|TRBV27|TRBJ1-4
TGTGCCAGCAGTTCACGGGACAGGGAAGAAGAAAAACTGTTTTTT
CASSSRDREEEKLFF
>NA|NA|TRBV28|TRBJ2-3
TGTGCCAGCAGTCGAGACGTACGGGGCACAGATACGCAGTATTTT
CASSRDVRGTDTQYF
>NA|NA|TRBV7-9|TRBJ1-2
TGTGCCAGCAGCTTAGCTCTAACGGGGATCTATGGCTACACCTTC
CASSLALTGIYGYTF
>TRBD2|NA|TRBV29-1|TRBJ2-3
TGCAGCGTTACAAGGAGGTTAGGAGCGGGGGGTCCGAGGGATACGCAGTATTTT
CSVTRRLGAGGPRDTQYF